This entry lists 13 T cell receptor beta chains sequenced from one sample in a study of shared clonotypes between healthy human individuals (dated by TCRdb to 2020 to 2021). Library preparation employed the immunoSEQ multiplex PCR assay. In TCRdb, the immuneACCESS table is reduced to in-frame sequences with V and J assigned. These tables do not hold every clone; where another copy was compared, an unresolved V gene accounts for under half, and the others remain unexplained. This sample comprises about 2,500,000 clones, more than 80% of them detected only once. Together, the top ten hold over 0.12% of the sample. The sample consisted of naive CD4+ T cells sorted from blood. The cell subset or site label on this specimen signifies: CD45RA+ positively selected. Every receptor here comes from a young man in good health.

V gene TRBV7-8 combines with J gene TRBJ2-7; D might be TRBD2 (7 bases). Germline V gene lookup returns CDR1 SGHVS and CDR2 FQNEAQ. V lost 1 base and J 2 bases, leaving 15 bases between the germline ends. This CDR3 comprises 16 residues. The CDR3, as DNA: TGTGCCAGCAGCTTAGGGGGGCAGGGACTAACCTACGAGCAGTACTTC. Its protein is CASSLGGQGLTYEQYF. The whole variable domain, filled in from reference TRBV7-8 and TRBJ2-7, reads GAGVSQSPRYKVAKRGQDVALRCDPISGHVSLFWYQQALGQGPEFLTYFQNEAQLDKSGLPSDRFFAERPEGSVSTLKIQRTQQEDSAVYLCASSLGGQGLTYEQYFGPGTRLTVT.

V is TRBV9 and J is TRBJ2-7; D possibly corresponds to TRBD1 (5 bases). The CDR3 sequence is 16 residues long. Germline V gene sequence: CDR1 SGDLS, CDR2 YYNGEE. The V end lost 0 bases, the J end lost 2 bases, and 15 bases lay between the germline ends. The CDR3 sequence is CASSVGGTGAAYEQYF. For the CDR3, the DNA is TGTGCCAGCAGCGTAGGGGGTACAGGCGCCGCCTACGAGCAGTACTTC.

J is TRBJ1-3 and V is TRBV6-6; possible D gene TRBD1, 5 bases. CDR3 length: 12 amino acids. Germline V gene data show CDR1 as MNHNY and CDR2 as SVGAGI (reference sequence). The ends were cut back, 8 bases at V and 1 base at J, with 6 bases in the middle. For the CDR3, the DNA is TGTGCCAGCGGGGGATCTGGAAACACCATATATTTT. Translating gives CASGGSGNTIYF.

The chain combines TRBV11-2 with TRBJ2-5; tentatively, D is TRBD2 (6 bases). CDR1 is SGHAT and CDR2 is FQNNGV in the germline V gene. This CDR3 has 15 residues. V was pared by 4 bases and J by 7 bases, with 19 bases between. CDR3 region: CASSSLKYGSGTQYF. In DNA, the CDR3 is TGTGCCAGCAGCTCTCTTAAGTACGGGAGCGGGACCCAGTACTTC.

This clone came up a few times. The chain recombines TRBV30 with TRBJ1-3; unclear D gene. CDR3 length equals 10 residues. Germline V gene data show CDR1 as GTSNPN and CDR2 as SVGIG (reference sequence). CDR3 loop: CVGSGNTIYF. The CDR3 region has the DNA TGTGTAGGCTCTGGAAACACCATATATTTT.

A single count supports this clone. This chain links TRBV18 with TRBJ1-2; 8 bases align to TRBD1. This CDR3 comprises 18 residues. Germline assignment: CDR1 KGHSH and CDR2 LQKENI. With V trimmed by 0 bases and J by 2 bases, 11 bases remained unmatched. CDR3 loop: CASSPPRGDRRRNYGYTF. In nucleotides, the CDR3 is TGTGCCAGCTCACCACCGCGTGGGGACAGGAGACGCAACTATGGCTACACCTTC.

This chain connects TRBV10-3 to TRBJ2-5; 7 bases fit TRBD1. The CDR3 is 15 residues long. Germline V gives CDR1 ENHRY, CDR2 SYGVKD. V was clipped by 6 bases and J by 5 bases; unmatched bases: 12. The DNA for the CDR3 is TGTGCCATCAGCTTCAACGAGGGGGCTCGGGAGACCCAGTACTTC. Amino acids: CAISFNEGARETQYF.

This sequence joins TRBV6-5 and TRBJ1-2; D is unresolved. Per germline, CDR1 MNHEY and CDR2 SVGAGI. The CDR3 consists of 15 residues. V was cut by 5 bases and J by 4 bases, with 17 bases left in between. The CDR3 coding sequence is TGTGCCAGCAGTCGAGCGACCGGAACGGGCTATGGCTACACCTTC. Amino acids: CASSRATGTGYGYTF.

The chain joins TRBV28 to TRBJ2-2; unclear D gene. Per the germline V gene, CDR1 is MDHEN and CDR2 is SYDVKM. The CDR3 covers 15 residues. Trimming took 5 bases from V and 1 from J, leaving 11 bases between them. CDR3 nucleotide sequence: TGTGCCAGCAGTAAGGCTTCCAAGAACACCGGGGAGCTGTTTTTT. Amino acid sequence: CASSKASKNTGELFF.

The chain has TRBV19 and TRBJ2-7, with TRBD1 identical over 9 bases. There are 15 residues in the CDR3. CDR1 and CDR2 from the germline V gene are LNHDA and SQIVND (reference sequence). The junction had 5 bases not matched to a gene; V was cut back by 5 bases and J by 0 bases. The CDR3 reads CASSSSGQGSYEQYF. CDR3 nucleotides: TGTGCCAGTAGTTCATCGGGACAGGGCTCCTACGAGCAGTACTTC.

The chain couples TRBV28 to TRBJ1-2; no firm D call. The germline V gene encodes CDR1 MDHEN and CDR2 SYDVKM. CDR3 length: 11 residues. Trimming shortened V by 5 bases and J by 10 bases, and 11 bases separated the two germline ends. CDR3 residues: CASSGNPAYTF. CDR3 coding DNA: TGTGCCAGCAGTGGAAACCCGGCCTACACCTTC.

The chain carries TRBV6-7 and TRBJ1-1, with D perhaps TRBD1 (6 bases). TRBV6-7 is noted as an ORF with a role that remains uncertain. CDR3 length equals 15 residues. V lost 2 bases and J lost 1, with 11 bases in between. DNA for the CDR3: TGTGCCAGCAGTTACACGCGGGGGCCGAACACTGAAGCTTTCTTT. It specifies CASSYTRGPNTEAFF.

V gene TRBV5-6 combines with J gene TRBJ2-1; 9 nucleotides align to TRBD1. This CDR3 has 15 residues. Unmatched junction bases numbered 7, after V lost 3 bases and J lost 6 bases. Germline CDR1 SGHDT, CDR2 YYEEEE. The chain's CDR3 is CASSSGDRAGNEQFF. Written as DNA, the CDR3 is TGTGCCAGCAGCTCCGGGGACAGGGCTGGCAATGAGCAGTTCTTC.